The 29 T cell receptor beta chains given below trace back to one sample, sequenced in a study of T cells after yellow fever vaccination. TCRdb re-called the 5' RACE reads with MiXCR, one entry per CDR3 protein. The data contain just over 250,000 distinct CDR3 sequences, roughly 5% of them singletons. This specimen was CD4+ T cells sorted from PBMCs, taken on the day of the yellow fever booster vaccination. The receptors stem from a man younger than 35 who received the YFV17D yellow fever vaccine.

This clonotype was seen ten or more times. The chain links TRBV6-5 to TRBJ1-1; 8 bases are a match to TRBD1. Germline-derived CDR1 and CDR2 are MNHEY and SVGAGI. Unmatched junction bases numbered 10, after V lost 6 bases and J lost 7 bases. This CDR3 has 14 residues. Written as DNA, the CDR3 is TGTGCCAGCAGACCTACAGGGGGGTTACATGAAGCTTTCTTT. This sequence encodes CASRPTGGLHEAFF.

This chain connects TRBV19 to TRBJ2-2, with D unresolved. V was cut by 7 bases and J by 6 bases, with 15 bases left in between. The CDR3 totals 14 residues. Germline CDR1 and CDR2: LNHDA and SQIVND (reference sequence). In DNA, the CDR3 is TGTGCCAGTAAAGACAAGCCTCATTCCGGGGAGCTGTTTTTT. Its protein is CASKDKPHSGELFF.

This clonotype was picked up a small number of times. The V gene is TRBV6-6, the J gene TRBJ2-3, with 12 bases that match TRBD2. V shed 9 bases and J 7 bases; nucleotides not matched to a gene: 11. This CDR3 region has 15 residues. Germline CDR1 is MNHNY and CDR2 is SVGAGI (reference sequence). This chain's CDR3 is CASYLLAGGLHTQYF. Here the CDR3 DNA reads TGTGCCAGTTACCTCCTAGCGGGGGGGCTGCATACGCAGTATTTT.

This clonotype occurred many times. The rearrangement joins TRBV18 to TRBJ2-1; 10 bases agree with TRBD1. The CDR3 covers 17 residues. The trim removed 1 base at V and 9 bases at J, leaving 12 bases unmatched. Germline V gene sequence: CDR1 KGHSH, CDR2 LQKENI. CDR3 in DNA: TGTGCCAGCTCACCACTACGGGACAGGGGTATACTAAGTGAGCAGTTCTTC. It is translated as CASSPLRDRGILSEQFF. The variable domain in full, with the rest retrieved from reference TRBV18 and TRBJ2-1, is NAGVMQNPRHLVRRRGQEARLRCSPMKGHSHVYWYRQLPEEGLKFMVYLQKENIIDESGMPKERFSAEFPKEGPSILRIQQVVRGDSAAYFCASSPLRDRGILSEQFFGPGTRLTVL.

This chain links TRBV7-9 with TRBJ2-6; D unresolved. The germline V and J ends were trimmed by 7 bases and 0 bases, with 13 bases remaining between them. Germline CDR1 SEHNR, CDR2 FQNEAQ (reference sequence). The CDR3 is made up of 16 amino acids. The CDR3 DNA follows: TGTGCCAGCATCCCCCCCAGATTCTCTGGGGCCAACGTCCTGACTTTC. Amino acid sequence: CASIPPRFSGANVLTF.

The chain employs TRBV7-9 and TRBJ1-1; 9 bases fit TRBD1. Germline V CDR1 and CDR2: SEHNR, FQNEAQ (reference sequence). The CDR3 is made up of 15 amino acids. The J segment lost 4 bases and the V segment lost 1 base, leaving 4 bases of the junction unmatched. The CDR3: CASSLDLTGGTEAFF. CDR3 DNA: TGTGCCAGCAGCTTAGATCTGACAGGGGGCACTGAAGCTTTCTTT.

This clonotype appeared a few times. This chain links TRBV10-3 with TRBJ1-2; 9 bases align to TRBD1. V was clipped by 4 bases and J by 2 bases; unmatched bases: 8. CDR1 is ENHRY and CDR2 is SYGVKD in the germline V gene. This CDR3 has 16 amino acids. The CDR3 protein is CAISAGTGSFNYGYTF. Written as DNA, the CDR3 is TGTGCCATCAGTGCCGGGACAGGGTCATTCAACTATGGCTACACCTTC.

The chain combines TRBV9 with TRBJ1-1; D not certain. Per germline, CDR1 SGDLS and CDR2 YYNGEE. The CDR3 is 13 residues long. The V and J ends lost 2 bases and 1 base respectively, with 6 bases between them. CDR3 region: CASSVIPNTEAFF. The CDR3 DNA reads TGTGCCAGCAGCGTGATACCGAACACTGAAGCTTTCTTT.

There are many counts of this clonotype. The CDR3 bases are TGTGCCAGCAGTTCCCGGACAGGGGGCTCCTACAATGAGCAGTTCTTC. Protein: CASSSRTGGSYNEQFF. The gene calls are TRBV6-2 or TRBV6-3 and TRBJ2-1; 10 bases line up with TRBD1. The germline V gene encodes CDR1 MNHEY and CDR2 SVGEGT. The CDR3 spans 16 residues. V lost 4 bases, J lost 0 bases, and 3 bases stayed unmatched.

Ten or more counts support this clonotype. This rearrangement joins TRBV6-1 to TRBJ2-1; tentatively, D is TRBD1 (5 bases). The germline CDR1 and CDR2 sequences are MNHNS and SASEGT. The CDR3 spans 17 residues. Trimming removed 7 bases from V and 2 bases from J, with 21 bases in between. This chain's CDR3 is CASTQSLLLGPYNEQFF. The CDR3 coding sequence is TGTGCCAGCACTCAAAGTCTTCTCCTGGGGCCCTACAATGAGCAGTTCTTC.

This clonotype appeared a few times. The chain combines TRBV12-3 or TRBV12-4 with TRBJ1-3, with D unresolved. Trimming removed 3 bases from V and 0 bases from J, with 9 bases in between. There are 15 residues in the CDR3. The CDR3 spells CASSLAEASGNTIYF. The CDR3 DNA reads TGTGCCAGCAGTTTGGCAGAGGCCTCTGGAAACACCATATATTTT.

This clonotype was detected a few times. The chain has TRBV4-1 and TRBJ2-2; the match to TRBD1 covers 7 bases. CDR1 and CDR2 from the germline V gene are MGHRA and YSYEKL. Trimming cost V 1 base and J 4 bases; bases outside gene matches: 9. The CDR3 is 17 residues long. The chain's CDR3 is CASSQGPGQAATGELFF. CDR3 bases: TGCGCCAGCAGCCAAGGCCCCGGACAGGCGGCCACCGGGGAGCTGTTTTTT.

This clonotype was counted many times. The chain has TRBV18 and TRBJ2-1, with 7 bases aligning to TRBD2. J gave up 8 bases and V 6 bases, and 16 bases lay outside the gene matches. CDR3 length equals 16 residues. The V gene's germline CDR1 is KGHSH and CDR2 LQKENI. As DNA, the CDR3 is TGTGCCAGCTCCGCTCGAACTAGCGCGGTTCCCTATGAGCAGTTCTTC. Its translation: CASSARTSAVPYEQFF. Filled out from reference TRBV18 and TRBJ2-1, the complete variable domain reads NAGVMQNPRHLVRRRGQEARLRCSPMKGHSHVYWYRQLPEEGLKFMVYLQKENIIDESGMPKERFSAEFPKEGPSILRIQQVVRGDSAAYFCASSARTSAVPYEQFFGPGTRLTVL.

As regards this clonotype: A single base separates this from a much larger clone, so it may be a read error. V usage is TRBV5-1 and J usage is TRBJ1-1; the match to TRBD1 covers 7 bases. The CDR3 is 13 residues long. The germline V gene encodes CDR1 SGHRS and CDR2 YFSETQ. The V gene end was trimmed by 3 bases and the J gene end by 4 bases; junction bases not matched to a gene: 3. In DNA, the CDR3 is TGCGCCAGCAGCTCACAGGGGTTCACTGAAGCTTTCTTT. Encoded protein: CASSSQGFTEAFF.

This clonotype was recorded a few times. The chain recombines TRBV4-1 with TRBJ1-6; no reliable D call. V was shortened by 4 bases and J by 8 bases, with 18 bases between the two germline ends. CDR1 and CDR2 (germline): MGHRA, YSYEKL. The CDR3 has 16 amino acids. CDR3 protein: CASSRDPTLLDSPLHF. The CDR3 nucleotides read TGCGCCAGCAGCCGGGATCCGACGCTCCTCGATTCACCCCTCCACTTT.

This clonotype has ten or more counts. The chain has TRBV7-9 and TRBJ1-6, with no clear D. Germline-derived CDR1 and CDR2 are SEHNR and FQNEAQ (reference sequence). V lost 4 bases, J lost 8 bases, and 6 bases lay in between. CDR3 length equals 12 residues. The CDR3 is CASSWEYSPLHF. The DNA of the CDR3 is TGTGCCAGCAGCTGGGAGTATTCACCCCTCCACTTT.

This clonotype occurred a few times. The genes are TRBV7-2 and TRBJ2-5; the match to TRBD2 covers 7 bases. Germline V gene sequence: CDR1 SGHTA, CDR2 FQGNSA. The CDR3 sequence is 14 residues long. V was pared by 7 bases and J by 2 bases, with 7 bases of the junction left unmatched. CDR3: CASTFWGGQETQYF. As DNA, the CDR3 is TGTGCCAGCACCTTCTGGGGGGGACAAGAGACCCAGTACTTC.

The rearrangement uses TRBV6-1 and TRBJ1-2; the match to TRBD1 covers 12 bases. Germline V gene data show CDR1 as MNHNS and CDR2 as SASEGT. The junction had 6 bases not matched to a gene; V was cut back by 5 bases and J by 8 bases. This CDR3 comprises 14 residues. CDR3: CASSWDRGLIGYTF. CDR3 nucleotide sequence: TGTGCCAGCAGTTGGGACAGGGGGCTAATCGGCTACACCTTC.

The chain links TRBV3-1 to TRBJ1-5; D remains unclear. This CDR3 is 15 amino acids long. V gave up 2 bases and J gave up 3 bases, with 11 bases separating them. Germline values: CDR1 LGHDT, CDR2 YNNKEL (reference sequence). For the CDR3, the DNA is TGTGCCAGCAGCCAACACGGAGGGATCAATCAGCCCCAGCATTTT. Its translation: CASSQHGGINQPQHF.

For the CDR3, the DNA is TGTGCCAGCAGTTGGGGACAGGACTCCTACGAGCAGTACTTC. It specifies CASSWGQDSYEQYF. The chain has TRBV6-6 and TRBJ2-7; 8 nucleotides align to TRBD1. The V gene's germline CDR1 is MNHNY and CDR2 SVGAGI (reference sequence). This CDR3 comprises 14 residues. Germline trimming cut 4 bases from V and 0 bases from J; bases unmatched to any gene: 2.

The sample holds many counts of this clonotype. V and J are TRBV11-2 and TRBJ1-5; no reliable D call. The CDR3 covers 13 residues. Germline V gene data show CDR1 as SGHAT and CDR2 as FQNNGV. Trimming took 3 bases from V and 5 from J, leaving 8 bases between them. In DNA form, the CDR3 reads TGTGCCAGCAGCTTCTCAATGGATCAGCCCCAGCATTTT. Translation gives CASSFSMDQPQHF.

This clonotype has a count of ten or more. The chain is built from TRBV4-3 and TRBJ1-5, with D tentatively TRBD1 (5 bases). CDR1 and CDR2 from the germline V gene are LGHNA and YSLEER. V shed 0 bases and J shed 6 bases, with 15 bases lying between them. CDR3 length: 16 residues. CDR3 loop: CASSQEASGDTQPQHF. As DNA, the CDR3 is TGCGCCAGCAGCCAAGAGGCGTCGGGGGATACTCAGCCCCAGCATTTT.

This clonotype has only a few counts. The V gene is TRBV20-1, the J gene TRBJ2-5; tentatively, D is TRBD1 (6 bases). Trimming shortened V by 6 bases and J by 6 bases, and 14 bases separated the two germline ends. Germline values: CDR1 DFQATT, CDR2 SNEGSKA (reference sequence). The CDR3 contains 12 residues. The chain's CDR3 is CSASNRAKTQYF. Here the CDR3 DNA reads TGCAGTGCCTCAAACAGGGCGAAGACCCAGTACTTC.

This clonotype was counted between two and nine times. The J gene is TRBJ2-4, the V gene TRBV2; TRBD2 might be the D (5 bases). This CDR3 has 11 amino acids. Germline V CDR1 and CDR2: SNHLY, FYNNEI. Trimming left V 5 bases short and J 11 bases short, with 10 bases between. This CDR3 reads CASSSDGVQYF. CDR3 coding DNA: TGTGCCAGCAGTTCCGACGGGGTTCAGTACTTC.

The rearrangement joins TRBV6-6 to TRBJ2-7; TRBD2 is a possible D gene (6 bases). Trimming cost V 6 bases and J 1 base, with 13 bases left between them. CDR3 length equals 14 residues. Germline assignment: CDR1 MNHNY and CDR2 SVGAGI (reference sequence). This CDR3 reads CASSFGGTSYEQYV. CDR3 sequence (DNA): TGTGCCAGCAGCTTTGGAGGGACTTCCTACGAGCAGTACGTC.

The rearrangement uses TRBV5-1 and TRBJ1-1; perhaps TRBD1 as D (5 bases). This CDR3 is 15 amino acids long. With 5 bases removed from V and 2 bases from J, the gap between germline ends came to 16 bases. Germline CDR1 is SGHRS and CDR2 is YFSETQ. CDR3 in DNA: TGCGCCAGCAGTCCCCCGGGCAGGGCCAACACTGAAGCTTTCTTT. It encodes CASSPPGRANTEAFF.

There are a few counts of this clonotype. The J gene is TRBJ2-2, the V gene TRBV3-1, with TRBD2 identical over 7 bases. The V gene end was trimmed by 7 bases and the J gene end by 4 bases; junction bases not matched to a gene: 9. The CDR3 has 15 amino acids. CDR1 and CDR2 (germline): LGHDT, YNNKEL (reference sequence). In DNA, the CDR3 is TGTGCCAGCACCCAGCGGCTAGCGGCCACCGGGGAGCTGTTTTTT. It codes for CASTQRLAATGELFF. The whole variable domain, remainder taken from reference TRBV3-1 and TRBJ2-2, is DTAVSQTPKYLVTQMGNDKSIKCEQNLGHDTMYWYKQDSKKFLKIMFSYNNKELIINETVPNRFSPKSPDKAHLNLHINSLELGDSAVYFCASTQRLAATGELFFGEGSRLTVL.

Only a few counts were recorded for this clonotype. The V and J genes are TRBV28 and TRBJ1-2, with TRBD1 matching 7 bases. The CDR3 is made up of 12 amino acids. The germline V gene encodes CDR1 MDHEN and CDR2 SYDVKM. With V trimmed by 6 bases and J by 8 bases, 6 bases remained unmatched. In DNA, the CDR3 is TGTGCCAGCAGCATTCCGGGACAGGGCTACACCTTC. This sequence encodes CASSIPGQGYTF.

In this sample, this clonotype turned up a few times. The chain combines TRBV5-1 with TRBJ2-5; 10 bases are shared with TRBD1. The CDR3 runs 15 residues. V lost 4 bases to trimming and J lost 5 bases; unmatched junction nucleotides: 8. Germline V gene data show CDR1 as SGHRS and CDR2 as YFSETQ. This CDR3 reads CASSAGQGFPETQYF. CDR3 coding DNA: TGCGCCAGCAGCGCGGGACAGGGGTTTCCGGAGACCCAGTACTTC.